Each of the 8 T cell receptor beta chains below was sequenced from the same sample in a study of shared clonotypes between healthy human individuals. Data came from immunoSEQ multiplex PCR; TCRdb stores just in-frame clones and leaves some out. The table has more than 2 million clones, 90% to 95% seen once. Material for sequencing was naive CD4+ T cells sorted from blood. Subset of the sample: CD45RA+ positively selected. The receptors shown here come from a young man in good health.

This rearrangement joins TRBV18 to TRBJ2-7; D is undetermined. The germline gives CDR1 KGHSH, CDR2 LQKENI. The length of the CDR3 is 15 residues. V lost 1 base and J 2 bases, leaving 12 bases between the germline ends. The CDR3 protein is CASSPLDTPPYEQYF. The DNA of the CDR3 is TGTGCCAGCTCACCACTTGATACCCCCCCCTACGAGCAGTACTTC.

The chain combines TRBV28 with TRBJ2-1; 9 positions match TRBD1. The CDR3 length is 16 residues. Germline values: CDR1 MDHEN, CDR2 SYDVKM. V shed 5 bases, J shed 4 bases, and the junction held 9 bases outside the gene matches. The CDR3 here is CASSPGTGSSYNEQFF. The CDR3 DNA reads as TGTGCCAGCAGTCCCGGGACAGGGTCTTCGTACAATGAGCAGTTCTTC.

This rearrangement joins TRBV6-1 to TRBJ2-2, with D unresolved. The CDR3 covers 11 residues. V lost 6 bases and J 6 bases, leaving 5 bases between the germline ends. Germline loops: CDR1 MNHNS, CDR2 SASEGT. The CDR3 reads CASRNAGELFF. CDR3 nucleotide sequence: TGTGCCAGCAGAAATGCCGGGGAGCTGTTTTTT.

The DNA for the CDR3 is TGTGCCAGCATTACGACAGCCTACGAGCAGTACTTC. It specifies CASITTAYEQYF. The chain joins TRBV6-5 to TRBJ2-7; possible D gene TRBD1, 5 bases. V was shortened by 7 bases and J by 2 bases, with 9 bases between the two germline ends. CDR1 is MNHEY and CDR2 is SVGAGI in the germline V gene. This CDR3 contains 12 residues.

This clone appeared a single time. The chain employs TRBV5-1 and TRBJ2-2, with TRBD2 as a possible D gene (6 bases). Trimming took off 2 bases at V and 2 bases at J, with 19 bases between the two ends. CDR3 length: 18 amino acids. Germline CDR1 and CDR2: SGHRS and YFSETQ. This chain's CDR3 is CASSFLPLSSGNTGELFF. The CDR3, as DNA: TGCGCCAGCAGCTTTCTCCCTTTGAGTAGCGGAAACACCGGGGAGCTGTTTTTT.

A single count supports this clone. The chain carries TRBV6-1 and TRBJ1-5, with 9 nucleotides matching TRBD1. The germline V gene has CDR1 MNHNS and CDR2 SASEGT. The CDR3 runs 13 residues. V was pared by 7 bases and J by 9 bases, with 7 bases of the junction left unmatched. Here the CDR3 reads CASTDGQGLPQHF. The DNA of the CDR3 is TGTGCCAGCACCGACGGACAGGGGTTGCCCCAGCATTTT.

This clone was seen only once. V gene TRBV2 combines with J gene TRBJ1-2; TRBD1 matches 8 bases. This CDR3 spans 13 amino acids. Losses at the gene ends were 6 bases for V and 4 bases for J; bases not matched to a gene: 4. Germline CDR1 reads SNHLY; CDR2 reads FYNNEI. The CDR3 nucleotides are TGTGCCAGCAGGACCGGGACAGGCTATGGCTACACCTTC. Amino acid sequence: CASRTGTGYGYTF.

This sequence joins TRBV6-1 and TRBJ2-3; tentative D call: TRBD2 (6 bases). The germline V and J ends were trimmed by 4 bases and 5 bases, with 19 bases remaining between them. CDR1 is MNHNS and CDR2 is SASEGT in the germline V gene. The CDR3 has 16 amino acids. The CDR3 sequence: CASSALPKKGGDTQYF. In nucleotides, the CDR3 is TGTGCCAGCAGTGCGCTTCCAAAAAAGGGAGGAGATACGCAGTATTTT.